The rows below give T cell receptor beta chains drawn from one sample of a study of T cell changes during pregnancy in multiple sclerosis. Sequencing used immunoSEQ multiplex PCR; TCRdb keeps in-frame clones, though not all of them. This table holds approximately 110,000 clones, approximately 89% found once. Specimen: peripheral blood, collected after pregnancy. The receptor source for this set is a female donor with multiple sclerosis, enrolled in a pregnancy study. Both conserved end residues are part of each CDR3. D genes are given only for firm matches. Size tells how often a clone was seen (once, few, many) or the class of an expanded clone, and some rows leave it out.

d_call: NA
j_call: TRBJ2-7
v_call: TRBV15
clone_size: NA
cdr3_nt: TGTGCCACCAGCAGAGATGGGGGGAGGTACGAGCAGTACTTC
cdr3_aa: CATSRDGGRYEQYF

d_call: TRBD1
j_call: TRBJ2-1
v_call: TRBV2
clone_size: NA
cdr3_nt: TGTGCCCGTGATTCCGGGACAGGGGGTAATGAGCAGTTCTTC
cdr3_aa: CARDSGTGGNEQFF

d_call: NA
j_call: TRBJ2-7
v_call: TRBV19
clone_size: NA
cdr3_nt: TGTGCCAGTAGTATTCTGTCAGGGGACGGCTACGAGCAGTACTTC
cdr3_aa: CASSILSGDGYEQYF

d_call: NA
j_call: TRBJ2-7
v_call: TRBV30
clone_size: NA
cdr3_nt: TGTGCCTGGAGTGCTCAGTGGCCCTACGAGCAGTACTTC
cdr3_aa: CAWSAQWPYEQYF

d_call: NA
j_call: TRBJ2-5
v_call: TRBV29-1
clone_size: NA
cdr3_nt: TGCAGCGTTGTGCTCCAGAACCAAGAGACCCAGTACTTC
cdr3_aa: CSVVLQNQETQYF

d_call: NA
j_call: TRBJ2-3
v_call: TRBV5-4
clone_size: NA
cdr3_nt: TGTGCCAGCAGCTTTGGAGGGGCCCACACAGATACGCAGTATTTT
cdr3_aa: CASSFGGAHTDTQYF

d_call: NA
j_call: TRBJ1-3
v_call: TRBV4-1
clone_size: NA
cdr3_nt: TGCGCCAGCAGCCATCAAGGGAGGACTGGAAACACCATATATTTT
cdr3_aa: CASSHQGRTGNTIYF

d_call: NA
j_call: TRBJ2-1
v_call: TRBV19
clone_size: NA
cdr3_nt: TGTGCCACCCGAATTACAGATGAGCAGTTCTTC
cdr3_aa: CATRITDEQFF

d_call: NA
j_call: TRBJ2-1
v_call: TRBV30
clone_size: NA
cdr3_nt: TGTGCCTGGAGTGTAGATCGGTCAGAGCAGTTCTTC
cdr3_aa: CAWSVDRSEQFF

d_call: NA
j_call: TRBJ2-7
v_call: TRBV6-1
clone_size: NA
cdr3_nt: TGTGCCAGCAGTGAAAATCTCCCCTACGAGCAGTACTTC
cdr3_aa: CASSENLPYEQYF

d_call: NA
j_call: TRBJ2-1
v_call: TRBV13
clone_size: NA
cdr3_nt: TGTGCCAGCACCCTAAAATCGGACAGTTTTGGCTACAATGAGCAGTTCTTC
cdr3_aa: CASTLKSDSFGYNEQFF

d_call: NA
j_call: TRBJ1-6
v_call: TRBV19
clone_size: NA
cdr3_nt: TGTGCCAGTAGTACCGAACAGGCTCTTCCTGGTAATTCACCCCTCCACTTT
cdr3_aa: CASSTEQALPGNSPLHF

d_call: NA
j_call: TRBJ1-1
v_call: TRBV5-1
clone_size: NA
cdr3_nt: TGCGCCAGCAGCTCACGTACCTTTAGGGGTGGCACTGAAGCTTTCTTT
cdr3_aa: CASSSRTFRGGTEAFF

d_call: NA
j_call: TRBJ1-5
v_call: TRBV10-3
clone_size: NA
cdr3_nt: TGTGCCATCAGTGAGTCCCGGAATCAGCCCCAGCATTTT
cdr3_aa: CAISESRNQPQHF

d_call: TRBD1
j_call: TRBJ2-7
v_call: TRBV7-7
clone_size: NA
cdr3_nt: TGTGCTAGCAGCTTAGGACAGGGGGGGCGGTTCGAGCAGTACTTC
cdr3_aa: CASSLGQGGRFEQYF

d_call: NA
j_call: TRBJ1-1
v_call: TRBV11-2
clone_size: once
cdr3_nt: TGTGCCAGCACCCCACGACGTCAAGGTATAGACAGACCAGTAGTAGCTTTCTTT
cdr3_aa: CASTPRRQGIDRPVVAFF

d_call: TRBD1
j_call: TRBJ2-1
v_call: TRBV4-2
clone_size: NA
cdr3_nt: TGTGCCAGCAGCCAAGTGACAGGGCGGTACAATGAGCAGTTCTTC
cdr3_aa: CASSQVTGRYNEQFF

d_call: NA
j_call: TRBJ1-6
v_call: TRBV6-1
clone_size: NA
cdr3_nt: TGTGCCAGTAGAGTGGGCGCCTCCTATAATTCACCCCTCCACTTT
cdr3_aa: CASRVGASYNSPLHF

d_call: NA
j_call: TRBJ2-1
v_call: TRBV6-5
clone_size: NA
cdr3_nt: TGTGCCAGCAGTATCACCGGTGAGCAGTTCTTC
cdr3_aa: CASSITGEQFF

d_call: NA
j_call: TRBJ1-5
v_call: TRBV11-2
clone_size: NA
cdr3_nt: TGTGCCAGCAGCCATGCTAGGAATCAGCCCCAGCATTTT
cdr3_aa: CASSHARNQPQHF

d_call: TRBD1
j_call: TRBJ2-3
v_call: TRBV2
clone_size: NA
cdr3_nt: TGTGCCAACCGACAGGGGCGGTCGGCAGATACGCAGTATTTT
cdr3_aa: CANRQGRSADTQYF

d_call: NA
j_call: TRBJ1-1
v_call: TRBV18
clone_size: NA
cdr3_nt: TGTGCCAGCTCTTTACAACTAACTGAAGCTTTCTTT
cdr3_aa: CASSLQLTEAFF

d_call: TRBD1
j_call: TRBJ1-2
v_call: TRBV10-3
clone_size: NA
cdr3_nt: TGTGCCATCAGTGGGGGGACAGGGGCGACTGGCTACACCTTC
cdr3_aa: CAISGGTGATGYTF

d_call: NA
j_call: TRBJ2-7
v_call: TRBV5-1
clone_size: NA
cdr3_nt: TGCGCCAGCAGCTCGGGAGTGGCCTACGAGCAGTACTTC
cdr3_aa: CASSSGVAYEQYF

d_call: TRBD1
j_call: TRBJ2-5
v_call: TRBV18
clone_size: NA
cdr3_nt: TGTGCCAGCTCTCCCGCGCGACAGGGATTAGAGACCCAGTACTTC
cdr3_aa: CASSPARQGLETQYF

d_call: TRBD1
j_call: TRBJ2-1
v_call: TRBV2
clone_size: NA
cdr3_nt: TGTGCCAGCAAAGGACAGGGGAAAAATGAGCAGTTCTTC
cdr3_aa: CASKGQGKNEQFF

d_call: NA
j_call: TRBJ2-7
v_call: TRBV9
clone_size: NA
cdr3_nt: TGTGCCAGCAGCGCCCCAGGGTTCTACGAGCAGTACTTC
cdr3_aa: CASSAPGFYEQYF

d_call: NA
j_call: TRBJ1-6
v_call: TRBV19
clone_size: NA
cdr3_nt: TGTGCCAGTAGTGGCGGGGGCCGTTCACCCCTCCACTTT
cdr3_aa: CASSGGGRSPLHF

d_call: TRBD1
j_call: TRBJ2-3
v_call: TRBV7-2
clone_size: once
cdr3_nt: TGTGCCAGCAGCCTCACCGGGACAGGGGGAACAGATACGCAGTATTTT
cdr3_aa: CASSLTGTGGTDTQYF

d_call: NA
j_call: TRBJ2-7
v_call: TRBV7-8
clone_size: once
cdr3_nt: TGTGCCAGCAGCTTAGGAACGCCGGGCGAGCAGTACTTC
cdr3_aa: CASSLGTPGEQYF

d_call: TRBD1
j_call: TRBJ1-3
v_call: TRBV9
clone_size: once
cdr3_nt: TGTGCCAGCAACACGGGACAGGGGGCTTGGGGCGACGGGGGCCTCGGAAACACCATATATTTT
cdr3_aa: CASNTGQGAWGDGGLGNTIYF

d_call: TRBD1
j_call: TRBJ1-6
v_call: TRBV5-1
clone_size: few
cdr3_nt: TGCGCCAGCAGCCGGGGACAGGAGGGTTCACCCCTCCACTTT
cdr3_aa: CASSRGQEGSPLHF

d_call: NA
j_call: TRBJ2-5
v_call: TRBV5-8
clone_size: NA
cdr3_nt: TGTGCCAGCGGGCAGGGGACGGGGACCCAGTACTTC
cdr3_aa: CASGQGTGTQYF

d_call: TRBD1
j_call: TRBJ1-6
v_call: TRBV5-1
clone_size: once
cdr3_nt: TGCGCCAGCAGCTTGGGACAGGGAACATATAATTCACCCCTCCACTTT
cdr3_aa: CASSLGQGTYNSPLHF

d_call: NA
j_call: TRBJ1-2
v_call: TRBV7-3
clone_size: once
cdr3_nt: TGTGCCAGCAGCTTAACAGGGGGGGGAAATCTCCTCTATGGCTACACCTTC
cdr3_aa: CASSLTGGGNLLYGYTF

d_call: TRBD2
j_call: TRBJ2-7
v_call: TRBV9
clone_size: NA
cdr3_nt: TGTGCCAGCAGCGTAGAGGGACTAGCCCTCGAGCAGTACTTC
cdr3_aa: CASSVEGLALEQYF

d_call: NA
j_call: TRBJ1-2
v_call: TRBV11-2
clone_size: NA
cdr3_nt: TGTGCCAGCAGAGGCCTACAGGGCAACTATGGCTACACCTTC
cdr3_aa: CASRGLQGNYGYTF

d_call: NA
j_call: TRBJ1-2
v_call: TRBV9
clone_size: NA
cdr3_nt: TGTGCCAGCAGCGAGGGACACGCAAGGGGCTATGGCTACACCTTC
cdr3_aa: CASSEGHARGYGYTF

d_call: TRBD1
j_call: TRBJ1-1
v_call: TRBV30
clone_size: NA
cdr3_nt: TGTGCCTGGAGGCCCAGGGGGCTGGGAACTGAAGCTTTCTTT
cdr3_aa: CAWRPRGLGTEAFF

d_call: NA
j_call: TRBJ2-1
v_call: TRBV4-1
clone_size: NA
cdr3_nt: TGCGCCAGCAGCCAAGCAGGGACAAGCAATGAGCAGTTCTTC
cdr3_aa: CASSQAGTSNEQFF

d_call: NA
j_call: TRBJ1-5
v_call: TRBV5-6
clone_size: NA
cdr3_nt: TGTGCCAGCAGTTCGGACGGAGGACCCAATCAGCCCCAGCATTTT
cdr3_aa: CASSSDGGPNQPQHF

d_call: TRBD1
j_call: TRBJ2-7
v_call: TRBV15
clone_size: NA
cdr3_nt: TGTGCCACCAGCAGGGGAGACAGGGGTCTATACGAGCAGTACTTC
cdr3_aa: CATSRGDRGLYEQYF

d_call: NA
j_call: TRBJ1-1
v_call: TRBV4-1
clone_size: NA
cdr3_nt: TGCGCCAGCAGCCAACCGGTTATAAACACTGAAGCTTTCTTT
cdr3_aa: CASSQPVINTEAFF

d_call: NA
j_call: TRBJ1-5
v_call: TRBV5-4
clone_size: NA
cdr3_nt: TGTGCCAGCAGCCATCGTGCAGGGAACAATCAGCCCCAGCATTTT
cdr3_aa: CASSHRAGNNQPQHF

d_call: TRBD1
j_call: TRBJ2-6
v_call: TRBV27
clone_size: NA
cdr3_nt: TGTGCCAGCAGGACCGGGACAGGGAAAGGGGCCAACGTCCTGACTTTC
cdr3_aa: CASRTGTGKGANVLTF